This T cell receptor (beta chain) is drawn from a study of immune cell composition in non-small cell lung cancer. Broader study findings: Approximately 73% of squamous and approximately 30% of adenocarcinoma cases had tumour-associated clones >0.5%.

The V gene's germline CDR1 is MDHEN and CDR2 SYDVKM. The V segment lost 5 bases and the J segment 6 bases; nucleotides outside the gene matches: 6. The CDR3 spans 15 residues. This table comes from immunoSEQ multiplex PCR, and its TCRdb copy is limited to in-frame clones, with some not included. The sample has several thousand clones, roughly 80% seen once. A word on this clone: Antigen: not known.

The source is a human donor with non-small cell lung cancer. The V gene is TRBV28, the J gene TRBJ1-4, with 10 bases lining up with TRBD1. The source material was lung tumor tissue. Here the CDR3 reads CASSLPTGGYEKLFF. DNA for the CDR3: TGTGCCAGCAGTCTCCCGACAGGGGGCTATGAAAAACTGTTTTTT.